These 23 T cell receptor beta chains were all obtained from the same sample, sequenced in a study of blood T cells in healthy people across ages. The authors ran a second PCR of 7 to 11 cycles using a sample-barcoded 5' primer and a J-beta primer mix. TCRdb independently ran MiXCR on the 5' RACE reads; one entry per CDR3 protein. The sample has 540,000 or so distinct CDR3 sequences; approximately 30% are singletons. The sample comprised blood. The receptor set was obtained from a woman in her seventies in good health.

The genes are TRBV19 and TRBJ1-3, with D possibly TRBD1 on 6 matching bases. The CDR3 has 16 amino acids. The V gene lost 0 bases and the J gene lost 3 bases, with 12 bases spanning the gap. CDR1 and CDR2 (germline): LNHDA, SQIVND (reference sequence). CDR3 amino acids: CASSIEDRRLGNTIYF. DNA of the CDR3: TGTGCCAGTAGTATAGAGGACAGACGGCTTGGAAACACCATATATTTT.

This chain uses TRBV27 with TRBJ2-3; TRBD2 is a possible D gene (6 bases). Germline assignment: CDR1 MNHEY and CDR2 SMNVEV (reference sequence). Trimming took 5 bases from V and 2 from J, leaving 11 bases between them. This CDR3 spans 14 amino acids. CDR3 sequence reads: CASSISRDTDTQYF. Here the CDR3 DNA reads TGTGCCAGCAGTATCTCGCGGGACACAGATACGCAGTATTTT.

The CDR3 loop is CASSLSPDRGTTGNTIYF. CDR3 DNA: TGCGCCAGCAGCCTGTCCCCGGACAGGGGCACGACTGGAAACACCATATATTTT. V is TRBV5-1 and J is TRBJ1-3; the match to TRBD1 covers 9 bases. V lost 4 bases and J lost 2; bases outside the gene matches: 13. Germline CDR1 and CDR2: SGHRS and YFSETQ. The CDR3 covers 18 residues.

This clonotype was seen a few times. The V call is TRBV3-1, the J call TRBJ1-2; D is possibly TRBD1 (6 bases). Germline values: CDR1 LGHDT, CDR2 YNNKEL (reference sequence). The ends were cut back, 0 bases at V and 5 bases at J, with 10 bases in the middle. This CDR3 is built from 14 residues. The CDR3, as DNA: TGTGCCAGCAGCCAAGATACAGGGTCGTATGGCTACACCTTC. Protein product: CASSQDTGSYGYTF.

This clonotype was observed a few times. The CDR3 coding sequence is TGTGCCAGCAGCTTAGGTTATGGGACAGGGCAGTTCTTC. It translates to CASSLGYGTGQFF. This chain joins TRBV7-2 and TRBJ2-1, with 8 nucleotides matching TRBD1. The CDR3 totals 13 residues. V trimming: 1 base; J trimming: 12 bases; junction bases outside the gene matches: 5. The germline V gene encodes CDR1 SGHTA and CDR2 FQGNSA. The entire variable domain, with the rest obtained from reference TRBV7-2 and TRBJ2-1, is as follows: GAGVSQSPSNKVTEKGKDVELRCDPISGHTALYWYRQSLGQGLEFLIYFQGNSAPDKSGLPSDRFSAERTGGSVSTLTIQRTQQEDSAVYLCASSLGYGTGQFFGPGTRLTVL.

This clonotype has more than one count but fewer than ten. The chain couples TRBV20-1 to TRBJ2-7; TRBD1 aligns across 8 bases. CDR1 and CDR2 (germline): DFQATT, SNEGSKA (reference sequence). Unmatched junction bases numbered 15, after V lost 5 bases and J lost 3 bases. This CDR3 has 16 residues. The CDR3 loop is CSAATRTGTVHYEQYF. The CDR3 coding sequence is TGCAGTGCTGCTACGCGGACAGGGACGGTGCACTACGAGCAGTACTTC.

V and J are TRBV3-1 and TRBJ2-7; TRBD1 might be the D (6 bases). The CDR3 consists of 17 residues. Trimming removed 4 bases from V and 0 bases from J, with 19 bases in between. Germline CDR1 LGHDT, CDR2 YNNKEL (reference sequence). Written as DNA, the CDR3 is TGTGCCAGCAGCCTTACTCCAGGACAGCGAATCTCCTACGAGCAGTACTTC. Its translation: CASSLTPGQRISYEQYF.

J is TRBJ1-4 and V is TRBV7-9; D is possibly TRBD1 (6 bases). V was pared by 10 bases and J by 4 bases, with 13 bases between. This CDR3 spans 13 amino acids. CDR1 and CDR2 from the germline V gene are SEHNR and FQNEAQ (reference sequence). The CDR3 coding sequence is TGTGCCACATCAGGGGTAAATAATGAAAAACTGTTTTTT. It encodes CATSGVNNEKLFF.

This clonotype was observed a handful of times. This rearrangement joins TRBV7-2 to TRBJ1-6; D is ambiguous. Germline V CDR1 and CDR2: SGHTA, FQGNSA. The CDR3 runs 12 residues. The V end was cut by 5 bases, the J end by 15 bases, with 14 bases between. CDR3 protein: CASSAPGGLLHF. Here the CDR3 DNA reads TGTGCCAGCAGCGCACCTGGTGGGCTCCTCCACTTT.

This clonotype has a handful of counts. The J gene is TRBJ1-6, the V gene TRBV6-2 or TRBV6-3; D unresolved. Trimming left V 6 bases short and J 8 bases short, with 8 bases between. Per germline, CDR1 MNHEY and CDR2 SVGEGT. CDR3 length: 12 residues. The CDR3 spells CASRRLDSPLHF. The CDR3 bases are TGTGCCAGCAGACGGTTGGATTCACCCCTCCACTTT.

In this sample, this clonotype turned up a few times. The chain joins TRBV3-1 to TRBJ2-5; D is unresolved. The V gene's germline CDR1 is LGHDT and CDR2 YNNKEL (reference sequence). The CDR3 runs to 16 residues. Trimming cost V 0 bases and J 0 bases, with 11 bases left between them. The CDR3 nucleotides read TGTGCCAGCAGCCAAGACCAGACGACCGACCAAGAGACCCAGTACTTC. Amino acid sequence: CASSQDQTTDQETQYF.

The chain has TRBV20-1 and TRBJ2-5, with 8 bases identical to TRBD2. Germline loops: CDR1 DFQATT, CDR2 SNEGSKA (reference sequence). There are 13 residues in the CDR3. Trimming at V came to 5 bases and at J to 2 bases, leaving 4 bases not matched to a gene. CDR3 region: CSAGGTRQETQYF. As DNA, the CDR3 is TGCAGTGCTGGCGGGACTAGACAAGAGACCCAGTACTTC.

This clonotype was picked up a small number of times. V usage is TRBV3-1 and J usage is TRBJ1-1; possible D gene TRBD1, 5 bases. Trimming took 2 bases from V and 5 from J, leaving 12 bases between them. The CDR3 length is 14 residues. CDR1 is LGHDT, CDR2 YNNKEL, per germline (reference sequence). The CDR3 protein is CASSQSGIETEAFF. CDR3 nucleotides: TGTGCCAGCAGCCAATCAGGGATCGAAACTGAAGCTTTCTTT.

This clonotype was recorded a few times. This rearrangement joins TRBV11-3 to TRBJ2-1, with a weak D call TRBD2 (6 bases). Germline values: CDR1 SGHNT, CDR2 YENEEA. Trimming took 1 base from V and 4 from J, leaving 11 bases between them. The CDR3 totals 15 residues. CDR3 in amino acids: CASSLGRAGYNEQFF. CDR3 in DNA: TGTGCCAGCAGCTTAGGGAGGGCGGGATACAATGAGCAGTTCTTC.

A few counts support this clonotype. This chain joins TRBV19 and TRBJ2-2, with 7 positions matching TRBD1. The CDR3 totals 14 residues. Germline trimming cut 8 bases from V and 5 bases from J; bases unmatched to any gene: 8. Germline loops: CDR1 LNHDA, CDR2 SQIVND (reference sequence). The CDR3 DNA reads TGTGCCAGTGAACAGGGGCTTCGAACCGGGGAGCTGTTTTTT. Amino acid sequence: CASEQGLRTGELFF.

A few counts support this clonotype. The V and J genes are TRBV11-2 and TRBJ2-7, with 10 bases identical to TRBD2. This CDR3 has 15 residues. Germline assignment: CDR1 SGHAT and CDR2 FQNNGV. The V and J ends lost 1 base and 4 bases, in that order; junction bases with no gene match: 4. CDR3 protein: CASSLASGGVYEQYF. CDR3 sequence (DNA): TGTGCCAGCAGCTTAGCGAGCGGGGGGGTATACGAGCAGTACTTC.

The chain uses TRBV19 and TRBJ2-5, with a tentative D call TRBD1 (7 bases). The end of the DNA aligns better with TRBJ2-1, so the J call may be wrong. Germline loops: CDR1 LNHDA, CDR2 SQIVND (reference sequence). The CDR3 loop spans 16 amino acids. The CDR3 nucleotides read TGTGCCAGTAGCCAAGGTGCCTCAGGGGGAGGCAATGAGCAGTTCTTC. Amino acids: CASSQGASGGGNEQFF.

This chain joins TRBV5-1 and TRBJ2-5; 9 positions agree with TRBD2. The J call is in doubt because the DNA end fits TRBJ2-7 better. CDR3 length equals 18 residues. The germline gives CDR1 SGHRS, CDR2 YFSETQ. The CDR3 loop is CASSLVSRGGKSTYEQYF. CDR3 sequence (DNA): TGCGCCAGCAGCTTGGTGTCGCGGGGGGGCAAATCGACCTACGAGCAGTACTTC.

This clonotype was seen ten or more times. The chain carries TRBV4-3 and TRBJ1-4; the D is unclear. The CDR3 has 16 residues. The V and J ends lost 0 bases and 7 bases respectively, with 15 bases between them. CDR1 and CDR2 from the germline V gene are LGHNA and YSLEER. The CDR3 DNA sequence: TGCGCCAGCAGCCAAGATACGACGGCCCGGACTGAAAAACTGTTTTTT. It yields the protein CASSQDTTARTEKLFF.

CDR3: CASAKRHGNRLQPQHF. In DNA form, the CDR3 reads TGTGCCAGCGCCAAGAGGCATGGGAATCGACTACAGCCCCAGCATTTT. V is TRBV7-2 and J is TRBJ1-5; D gene unclear. V was pared by 8 bases and J by 7 bases, with 24 bases between. The CDR3 spans 16 residues. In germline, CDR1 is SGHTA, CDR2 FQGNSA.

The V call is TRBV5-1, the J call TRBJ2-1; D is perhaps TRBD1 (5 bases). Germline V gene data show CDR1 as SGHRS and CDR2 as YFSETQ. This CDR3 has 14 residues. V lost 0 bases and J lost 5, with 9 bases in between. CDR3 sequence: CASSLGGEDNEQFF. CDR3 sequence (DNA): TGCGCCAGCAGCTTGGGGGGCGAAGACAATGAGCAGTTCTTC. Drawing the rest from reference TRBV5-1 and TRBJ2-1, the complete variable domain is KAGVTQTPRYLIKTRGQQVTLSCSPISGHRSVSWYQQTPGQGLQFLFEYFSETQRNKGNFPGRFSGRQFSNSRSEMNVSTLELGDSALYLCASSLGGEDNEQFFGPGTRLTVL.

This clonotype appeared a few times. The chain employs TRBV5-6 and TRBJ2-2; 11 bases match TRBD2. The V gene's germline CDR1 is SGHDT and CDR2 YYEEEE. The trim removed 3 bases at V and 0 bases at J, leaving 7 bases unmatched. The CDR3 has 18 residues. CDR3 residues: CASSSKLAGVSNTGELFF. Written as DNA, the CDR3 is TGTGCCAGCAGCTCCAAACTAGCGGGGGTTTCGAACACCGGGGAGCTGTTTTTT.

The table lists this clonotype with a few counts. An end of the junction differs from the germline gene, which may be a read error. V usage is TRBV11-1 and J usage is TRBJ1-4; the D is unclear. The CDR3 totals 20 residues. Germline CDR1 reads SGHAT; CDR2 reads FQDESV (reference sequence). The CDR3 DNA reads TGTGCCTGCAGCTTAAAACCTGCCACCCACAGACGGGCAACTAATGAAAAACTGTTTTTT. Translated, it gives CACSLKPATHRRATNEKLFF.